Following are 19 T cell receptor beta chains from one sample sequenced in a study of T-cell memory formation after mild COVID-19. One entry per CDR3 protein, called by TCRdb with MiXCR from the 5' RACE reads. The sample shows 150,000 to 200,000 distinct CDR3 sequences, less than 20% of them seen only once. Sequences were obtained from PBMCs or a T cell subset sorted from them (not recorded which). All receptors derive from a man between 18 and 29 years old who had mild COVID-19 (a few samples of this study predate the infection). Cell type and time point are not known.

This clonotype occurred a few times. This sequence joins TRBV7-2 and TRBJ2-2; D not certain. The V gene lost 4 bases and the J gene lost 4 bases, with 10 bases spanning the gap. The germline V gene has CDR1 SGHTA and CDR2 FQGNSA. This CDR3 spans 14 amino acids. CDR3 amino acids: CASSSGSVTGELFF. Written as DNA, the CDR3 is TGTGCCAGCAGCTCGGGCAGTGTCACCGGGGAGCTGTTTTTT.

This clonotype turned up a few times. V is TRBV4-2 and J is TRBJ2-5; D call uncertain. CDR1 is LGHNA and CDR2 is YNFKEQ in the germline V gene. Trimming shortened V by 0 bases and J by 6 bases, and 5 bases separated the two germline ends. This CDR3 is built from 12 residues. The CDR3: CASSQDQQTQYF. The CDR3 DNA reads TGTGCCAGCAGCCAAGATCAGCAGACCCAGTACTTC.

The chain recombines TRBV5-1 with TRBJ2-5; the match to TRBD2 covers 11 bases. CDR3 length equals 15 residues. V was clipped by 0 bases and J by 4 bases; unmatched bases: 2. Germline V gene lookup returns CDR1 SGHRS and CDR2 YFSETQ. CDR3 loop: CASSLGLAGLETQYF. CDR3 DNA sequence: TGCGCCAGCAGCTTGGGACTAGCGGGGTTAGAGACCCAGTACTTC.

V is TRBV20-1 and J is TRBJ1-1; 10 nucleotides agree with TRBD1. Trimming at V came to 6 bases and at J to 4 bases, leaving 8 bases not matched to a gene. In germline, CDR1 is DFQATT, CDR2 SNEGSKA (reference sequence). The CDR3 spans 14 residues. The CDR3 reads CSARTGGTATEAFF. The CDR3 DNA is TGCAGTGCGAGGACAGGGGGTACAGCCACTGAAGCTTTCTTT.

The CDR3 spells CASSQVRGGFKNIQYF. CDR3 DNA: TGCGCCAGCAGCCAAGTACGGGGCGGCTTCAAAAACATTCAGTACTTC. The chain links TRBV4-3 to TRBJ2-4; D possibly uses TRBD1 or TRBD2 (5 bases each). The ends were cut back, 1 base at V and 3 bases at J, with 13 bases in the middle. CDR1 is LGHNA, CDR2 YSLEER, per germline. The CDR3 loop spans 16 amino acids.

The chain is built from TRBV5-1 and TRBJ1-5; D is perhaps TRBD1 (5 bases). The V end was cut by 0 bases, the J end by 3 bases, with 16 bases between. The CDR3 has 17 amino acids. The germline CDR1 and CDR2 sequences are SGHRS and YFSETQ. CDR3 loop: CASSLGGRTLTNQPQHF. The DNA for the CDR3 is TGCGCCAGCAGCTTGGGGGGGAGGACCCTTACCAATCAGCCCCAGCATTTT.

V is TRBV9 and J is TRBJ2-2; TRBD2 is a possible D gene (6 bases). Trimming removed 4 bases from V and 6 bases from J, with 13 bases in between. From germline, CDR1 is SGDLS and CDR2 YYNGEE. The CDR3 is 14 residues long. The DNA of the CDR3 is TGTGCCAGCAGCACCCGGGGGAGAGCCGGGGAGCTGTTTTTT. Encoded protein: CASSTRGRAGELFF.

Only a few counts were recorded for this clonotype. CDR3 protein: CAIRWGREETQYF. Written as DNA, the CDR3 is TGTGCCATCAGATGGGGCAGGGAAGAGACCCAGTACTTC. The V and J genes are TRBV10-3 and TRBJ2-5; perhaps TRBD1 as D (5 bases). Trimming shortened V by 6 bases and J by 3 bases, and 11 bases separated the two germline ends. CDR1 is ENHRY, CDR2 SYGVKD, per germline. The CDR3 totals 13 residues.

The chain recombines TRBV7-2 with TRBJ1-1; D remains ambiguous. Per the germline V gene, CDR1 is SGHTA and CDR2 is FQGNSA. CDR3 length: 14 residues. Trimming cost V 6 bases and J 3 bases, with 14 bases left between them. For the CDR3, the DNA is TGTGCCAGCAGGACTCTAGCCAGGTACACTGAAGCTTTCTTT. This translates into CASRTLARYTEAFF.

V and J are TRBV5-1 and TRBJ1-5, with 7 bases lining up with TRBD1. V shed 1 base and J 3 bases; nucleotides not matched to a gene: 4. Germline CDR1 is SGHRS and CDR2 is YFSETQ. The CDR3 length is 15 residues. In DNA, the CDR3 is TGCGCCAGCAGCTTGACAGGGGACCCCAATCAGCCCCAGCATTTT. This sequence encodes CASSLTGDPNQPQHF.

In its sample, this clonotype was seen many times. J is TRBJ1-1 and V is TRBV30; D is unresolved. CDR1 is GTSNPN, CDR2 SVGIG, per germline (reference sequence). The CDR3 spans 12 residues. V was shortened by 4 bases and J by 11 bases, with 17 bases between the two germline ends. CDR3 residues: CAWTSVAGLAFF. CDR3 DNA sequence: TGTGCCTGGACGAGCGTGGCAGGCTTGGCTTTCTTT.

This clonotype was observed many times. CDR3 DNA: TGTGCCAGCAGCTTAGCCGGGGAGCTGTTTTTT. Protein sequence: CASSLAGELFF. The chain is built from TRBV7-9 and TRBJ2-2; no clear D gene. The CDR3 runs to 11 residues. Germline V CDR1 and CDR2: SEHNR, FQNEAQ (reference sequence). V was shortened by 0 bases and J by 7 bases, with 0 bases between the two germline ends.

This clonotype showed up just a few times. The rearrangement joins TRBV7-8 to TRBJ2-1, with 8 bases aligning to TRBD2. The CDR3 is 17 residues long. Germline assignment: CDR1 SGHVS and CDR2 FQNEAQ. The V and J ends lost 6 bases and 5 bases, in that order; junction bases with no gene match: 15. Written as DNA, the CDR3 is TGTGCCAGCAGTCTGGTGGCGTTGCGGGGGGTAAACAATGAGCAGTTCTTC. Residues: CASSLVALRGVNNEQFF.

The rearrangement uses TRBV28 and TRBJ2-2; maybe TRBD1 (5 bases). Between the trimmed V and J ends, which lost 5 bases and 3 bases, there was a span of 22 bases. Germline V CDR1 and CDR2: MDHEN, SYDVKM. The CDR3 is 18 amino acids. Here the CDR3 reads CASSRHPTVFRHTGELFF. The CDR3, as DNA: TGTGCCAGCAGTCGCCACCCGACAGTGTTCCGGCACACCGGGGAGCTGTTTTTT.

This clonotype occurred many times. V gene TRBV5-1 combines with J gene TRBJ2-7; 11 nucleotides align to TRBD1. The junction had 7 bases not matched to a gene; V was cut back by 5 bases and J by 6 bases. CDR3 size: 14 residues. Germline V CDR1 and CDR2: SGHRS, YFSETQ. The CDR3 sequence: CASRPGTGGAEQYF. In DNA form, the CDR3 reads TGCGCCAGCAGACCCGGGACAGGGGGTGCCGAGCAGTACTTC.

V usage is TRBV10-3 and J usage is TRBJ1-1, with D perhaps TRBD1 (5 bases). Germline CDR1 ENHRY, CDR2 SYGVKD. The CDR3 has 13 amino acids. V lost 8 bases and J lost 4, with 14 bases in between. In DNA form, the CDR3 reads TGTGCCATCCTTCCCTCGGGGGGCACTGAAGCTTTCTTT. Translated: CAILPSGGTEAFF.

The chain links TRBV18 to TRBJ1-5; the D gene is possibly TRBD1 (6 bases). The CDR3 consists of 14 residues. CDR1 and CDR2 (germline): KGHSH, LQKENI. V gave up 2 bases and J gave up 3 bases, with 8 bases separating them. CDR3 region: CASSPRTVNQPQHF. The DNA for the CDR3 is TGTGCCAGCTCACCAAGGACAGTCAATCAGCCCCAGCATTTT.

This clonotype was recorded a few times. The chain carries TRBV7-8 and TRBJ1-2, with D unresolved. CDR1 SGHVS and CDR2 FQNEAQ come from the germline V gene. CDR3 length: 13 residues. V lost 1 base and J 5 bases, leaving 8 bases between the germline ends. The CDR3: CASSLDPTYGYTF. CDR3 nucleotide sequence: TGTGCCAGCAGCTTAGACCCGACGTATGGCTACACCTTC.

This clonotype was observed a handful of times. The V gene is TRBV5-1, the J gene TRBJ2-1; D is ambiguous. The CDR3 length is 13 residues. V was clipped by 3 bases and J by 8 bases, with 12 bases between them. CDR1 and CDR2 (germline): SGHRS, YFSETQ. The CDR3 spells CASSYPLKDEQFF. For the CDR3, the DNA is TGCGCCAGCAGCTACCCACTAAAGGATGAGCAGTTCTTC.